This TCR beta chain came from a study of OX40 agonist ivuxolimab in advanced cancers. Libraries were prepared by immunoSEQ multiplex PCR; TCRdb keeps only in-frame clonotypes and omits some of them. The sample lists approximately 50,000 clones; roughly 84% were seen once. Points from the study as a whole: With doses of 0.1 to 3.0 mg/kg, CD4+ and CD8+ blood T cells had undergone clonal expansion by week 6.

Comments on this clone: Its matching antigen is unknown.

Germline CDR1 MDHEN, CDR2 SYDVKM. Trimming at V came to 5 bases and at J to 0 bases, leaving 10 bases not matched to a gene. This CDR3 region has 18 residues. The sample consisted of CD4+ or CD8+ T cells sorted from blood, taken in a trial of the OX40 agonist ivuxolimab. The V gene is TRBV28, the J gene TRBJ2-3, with 11 positions matching TRBD2. This clonotype was obtained from an adult with an advanced solid tumor such as melanoma, head and neck, liver or kidney cancer. The CDR3 protein is CASSGGTSGSPSTDTQYF. The CDR3 DNA sequence: TGTGCCAGCAGTGGAGGGACTAGCGGATCACCTAGCACAGATACGCAGTATTTT.